This T cell receptor (beta chain) was documented in a study of Graves' ophthalmopathy and Graves' hyperthyroidism. Study results and caveats: Also, most clonotypes expanded in the thyroid above 0.001 frequency appeared in blood.

Worth noting for this clonotype: Antigen unknown.

The study amplified TCR beta CDR3 regions using RNA transcripts. Second-round multiplex PCR came after first-round RT-PCR with HTBI primers. One entry per CDR3 protein results from TCRdb running MiXCR on the multiplex PCR reads. The sample has 1 million to 1.3 million distinct CDR3 sequences; about 40% are singletons. With V trimmed by 6 bases and J by 5 bases, 8 bases remained unmatched. In germline, CDR1 is SGHVS, CDR2 FQNEAQ. This CDR3 contains 15 residues. The origin of this receptor is an adult man with Graves' hyperthyroidism. This chain connects TRBV7-8 to TRBJ2-7; 12 nucleotides line up with TRBD1. The sample taken for sequencing was peripheral blood or thyroid tissue (not recorded which). The CDR3 loop is CASRSGTGGMNEQYF. The CDR3 region has the DNA TGTGCCAGCAGGTCTGGGACAGGGGGCATGAACGAGCAGTACTTC.